The 32 T cell receptor beta chains below come from one sample, sequenced in a study of T cells after yellow fever vaccination (dated by TCRdb to about 2019). Receptor libraries were prepared by 5' RACE. The listed sequencing device is Illumina NovaSeq 6000. Using fastp trimming at Q25 and MiXCR clonotype assembly, TCRdb reanalyzed the public sequencing data and kept in-frame beta chains. Each CDR3 protein appears once, grouped with its most common genes and DNA. The sample table contains approximately 250,000 distinct CDR3 sequences; only one count was recorded for approximately 5.2% of them. The ten largest make up less than 3.5% of the sample. This specimen's treatment or condition label, per the study, means: live attenuated yellow fever vaccine strain. This material consisted of CD4+ T cells sorted from PBMCs, taken on the day of the yellow fever booster vaccination. All receptors come from a man aged 18 to 30 who received the YFV17D yellow fever vaccine.

This clonotype showed up just a few times. V is TRBV20-1 and J is TRBJ2-1; 9 bases fit TRBD2. This CDR3 comprises 16 residues. The ends lost 4 bases at V and 1 base at J; junction bases unmatched: 8. Germline values: CDR1 DFQATT, CDR2 SNEGSKA (reference sequence). The CDR3 DNA follows: TGCAGTGCTAAACTGACTAGCGGTCCTTCCTACAATGAGCAGTTCTTC. Translation: CSAKLTSGPSYNEQFF.

As regards this clonotype: Because the CDR3's place on the DNA is in doubt, the DNA is left out and the CDR3 is given as listed by TCRdb. The chain combines TRBV7-3 with TRBJ2-2; the listed D gene, TRBD2, was not tested against the DNA. The length of the CDR3 is 18 amino acids, counting both ends. The germline gives CDR1 SGHTA, CDR2 FQGTGA. Here the CDR3 reads CASSFPAEAGEHRGAVFF.

The chain links TRBV6-6 to TRBJ1-2; possible D gene TRBD1, 5 bases. The germline V gene encodes CDR1 MNHNY and CDR2 SVGAGI (reference sequence). Trimming left V 6 bases short and J 1 base short, with 12 bases between. CDR3 length equals 14 residues. The CDR3 coding sequence is TGTGCCAGCAGGTCAGGGAGGGGTAACTATGGCTACACCTTC. Protein: CASRSGRGNYGYTF.

This clonotype was counted between two and nine times. The chain couples TRBV5-1 to TRBJ2-3; TRBD2 agrees at 9 bases. The junction had 2 bases not matched to a gene; V was cut back by 3 bases and J by 0 bases. CDR3 size: 15 residues. CDR1 is SGHRS and CDR2 is YFSETQ in the germline V gene. The CDR3 sequence: CASSSSGVSTDTQYF. The CDR3 nucleotides are TGCGCCAGCAGCTCTAGCGGGGTTAGCACAGATACGCAGTATTTT.

This clonotype was detected ten times or more. The chain combines TRBV20-1 with TRBJ2-5, with a possible D match to TRBD1 (5 bases). Germline V CDR1 and CDR2: DFQATT, SNEGSKA (reference sequence). V gave up 6 bases and J gave up 5 bases, with 19 bases separating them. The CDR3 spans 14 residues. The CDR3 DNA follows: TGCAGTGCCATCTCAGGGCGGCTTTCGGAGACCCAGTACTTC. The encoded protein is CSAISGRLSETQYF.

This rearrangement joins TRBV12-3 or TRBV12-4 to TRBJ2-3; 7 bases are a match to TRBD2. J was trimmed by 0 bases and V by 8 bases; bases with no gene match: 8. The CDR3 contains 15 residues. The CDR3 spells CASDQSGASTDTQYF. In DNA form, the CDR3 reads TGTGCCAGCGACCAGAGCGGGGCAAGCACAGATACGCAGTATTTT.

The sample holds a few counts of this clonotype. The CDR3 region has the DNA TGCAGTGCCCCGACGGACAGCTACGAGCAGTACTTC. Its translation: CSAPTDSYEQYF. The chain carries TRBV20-1 and TRBJ2-7, with D tentatively TRBD1 (6 bases). The CDR3 extends over 12 amino acids. V dropped 6 bases and J dropped 3 bases, with 12 bases sitting between them. From germline, CDR1 is DFQATT and CDR2 SNEGSKA (reference sequence).

This clonotype was observed at least ten times. V gene TRBV19 combines with J gene TRBJ2-2; D gene ambiguous. Trimming took 5 bases from V and 2 from J, leaving 12 bases between them. Germline V lookup: CDR1 LNHDA, CDR2 SQIVND (reference sequence). The CDR3 length is 15 residues. This CDR3 reads CASSSRMRNTGELFF. The DNA for the CDR3 is TGTGCCAGTAGTTCCCGGATGAGAAACACCGGGGAGCTGTTTTTT.

This clonotype was seen at least ten times. The rearrangement joins TRBV5-4 to TRBJ1-2, with TRBD1 as a possible D gene (5 bases). Germline CDR1 and CDR2: SGHNT and YYREEE (reference sequence). The CDR3 loop spans 15 amino acids. Trimming removed 0 bases at V and 1 base at J, with 10 bases between. CDR3 DNA sequence: TGTGCCAGCAGCTTGGCCGTGACAGATAACTATGGCTACACCTTC. This sequence encodes CASSLAVTDNYGYTF.

Many counts were recorded for this clonotype. This chain joins TRBV28 and TRBJ2-5; the D is unclear. The CDR3 is 13 amino acids. Trimming pared 3 bases from V and 5 bases from J, leaving 10 bases between. Germline V gene sequence: CDR1 MDHEN, CDR2 SYDVKM. CDR3 sequence reads: CASSFRRRETQYF. The CDR3 nucleotides read TGTGCCAGCAGTTTTCGTCGGCGGGAGACCCAGTACTTC.

The table lists this clonotype with a few counts. V is TRBV12-3 or TRBV12-4 and J is TRBJ1-1, with D possibly being TRBD1 (6 bases). The ends were cut back, 6 bases at V and 4 bases at J, with 12 bases in the middle. The CDR3 is made up of 13 amino acids. CDR3 in DNA: TGTGCCAGCAGGGGAACAGGGTTCACTGAAGCTTTCTTT. Amino acid sequence: CASRGTGFTEAFF.

This clonotype was detected only a few times. The genes are TRBV7-9 and TRBJ2-5; the D call may be TRBD1 or TRBD2 (5 bases each). CDR3 length: 12 residues. The germline V gene has CDR1 SEHNR and CDR2 FQNEAQ (reference sequence). V gave up 5 bases and J gave up 5 bases, with 9 bases separating them. CDR3 coding DNA: TGTGCCAGCAGCGAGGGGAGTGAGACCCAGTACTTC. Protein product: CASSEGSETQYF.

This clonotype has ten or more counts. V usage is TRBV21-1 and J usage is TRBJ2-7; the D call in the table, TRBD1, was not verified against the DNA. TRBV21-1 is marked as a pseudogene. The CDR3 is made up of 16 amino acids. The CDR3 sequence is CASSIGTGKRYYEQYF. CDR3 nucleotide sequence: TGTGCCAGCAGCATTGGGACAGGGAAGAGGTACTACGAGCAGTACTTC.

The rearrangement joins TRBV14 to TRBJ2-7; the D gene is possibly TRBD1 (6 bases). The CDR3 totals 20 residues. V dropped 2 bases and J dropped 0 bases, with 26 bases sitting between them. Looked up from germline, CDR1 is SGHDN and CDR2 is FVKESK. DNA of the CDR3: TGTGCCAGCAGCCAAACCAGGGGCCTTGGATCCCTAGTCAGCTCCTACGAGCAGTACGTC. This gives the protein CASSQTRGLGSLVSSYEQYV.

This clonotype was picked up a small number of times. The chain has TRBV6-1 and TRBJ1-5, with D possibly TRBD1 on 6 matching bases. The CDR3 extends over 14 amino acids. Between the trimmed V and J ends, which lost 6 bases and 5 bases, there was a span of 14 bases. The germline V gene encodes CDR1 MNHNS and CDR2 SASEGT. The CDR3 loop reads CASRLGALDQPQHF. CDR3 DNA sequence: TGTGCCAGCAGATTGGGGGCCTTAGATCAGCCCCAGCATTTT.

This clonotype has only a few counts. CDR3 nucleotide sequence: TGTGCCAGCAGCTTAACAGGGGTCGACACCTACGAGCAGTACTTC. The encoded protein is CASSLTGVDTYEQYF. The chain combines TRBV5-6 with TRBJ2-7; 7 bases line up with TRBD1. Germline lookup yields CDR1 SGHDT and CDR2 YYEEEE. The CDR3 extends over 15 amino acids. V dropped 2 bases and J dropped 2; count of bases not matched to a gene: 7. Drawing the rest from reference TRBV5-6 and TRBJ2-7, the complete variable domain is DAGVTQSPTHLIKTRGQQVTLRCSPKSGHDTVSWYQQALGQGPQFIFQYYEEEERQRGNFPDRFSGHQFPNYSSELNVNALLLGDSALYLCASSLTGVDTYEQYFGPGTRLTVT.

The rearrangement joins TRBV18 to TRBJ2-1; TRBD1 aligns across 8 bases. Germline-derived CDR1 and CDR2 are KGHSH and LQKENI. This CDR3 comprises 15 residues. J gave up 4 bases and V 3 bases, and 5 bases lay outside the gene matches. The CDR3 is CASSPSRGLYNEQFF. CDR3 bases: TGTGCCAGCTCACCGTCCAGGGGGCTATACAATGAGCAGTTCTTC.

This clonotype showed up many times. The CDR3 region has the DNA TGCGCCAGCAGTCAACCCTCAGCGGGGGGGCCGGTCGATGAGCAGTTCTTC. It translates to CASSQPSAGGPVDEQFF. The chain couples TRBV23-1 to TRBJ2-1, with TRBD2 matching 10 bases. TRBV23-1 is recorded as an ORF, its role being uncertain. V shed 2 bases and J 8 bases; nucleotides not matched to a gene: 12. There are 17 residues in the CDR3.

This chain uses TRBV4-3 with TRBJ1-6, with D perhaps matching TRBD1 (6 bases). The CDR3 runs to 16 residues. Germline lookup yields CDR1 LGHNA and CDR2 YSLEER. With 0 bases removed from V and 7 bases from J, the gap between germline ends came to 13 bases. In DNA form, the CDR3 reads TGCGCCAGCAGCCAAGATGCGGGGGCGGGGAATTCACCCCTCCACTTT. This sequence encodes CASSQDAGAGNSPLHF.

This clonotype occurred many times. V usage is TRBV7-2 and J usage is TRBJ2-3, with 12 bases identical to TRBD2. In germline, CDR1 is SGHTA, CDR2 FQGNSA. V was clipped by 3 bases and J by 5 bases; unmatched bases: 0. This CDR3 has 14 residues. The CDR3 protein is CASSLTSGRDTQYF. The CDR3 nucleotides are TGTGCCAGCAGCTTGACTAGCGGGAGAGATACGCAGTATTTT. Complete variable domain (other parts from reference TRBV7-2 and TRBJ2-3): GAGVSQSPSNKVTEKGKDVELRCDPISGHTALYWYRQSLGQGLEFLIYFQGNSAPDKSGLPSDRFSAERTGGSVSTLTIQRTQQEDSAVYLCASSLTSGRDTQYFGPGTRLTVL.

This clonotype was counted between two and nine times. This sequence joins TRBV27 and TRBJ1-4; D ambiguous. Germline CDR1 reads MNHEY; CDR2 reads SMNVEV (reference sequence). The V end lost 4 bases, the J end lost 0 bases, and 9 bases lay between the germline ends. The CDR3 loop spans 15 amino acids. The CDR3 here is CASSSVRATNEKLFF. DNA for the CDR3: TGTGCCAGCAGTTCCGTCCGTGCAACTAATGAAAAACTGTTTTTT.

This clonotype was picked up a small number of times. This sequence joins TRBV5-1 and TRBJ1-4, with D possibly being TRBD1 (5 bases). The CDR3 spans 15 residues. Germline assignment: CDR1 SGHRS and CDR2 YFSETQ. V was pared by 6 bases and J by 3 bases, with 15 bases between. CDR3 nucleotide sequence: TGCGCCAGCACGGACCCGGGAGGGGCTAATGAAAAACTGTTTTTT. Protein product: CASTDPGGANEKLFF.

This clonotype showed up just a few times. This chain links TRBV19 with TRBJ2-1; D gene ambiguous. The CDR3 is made up of 14 amino acids. Trimming took off 3 bases at V and 8 bases at J, with 14 bases between the two ends. Germline CDR1 LNHDA, CDR2 SQIVND (reference sequence). The CDR3 DNA sequence: TGTGCCAGTAGTATTTCCCCCTGGGTGGATGAGCAGTTCTTC. Its protein is CASSISPWVDEQFF.

This clonotype appeared a few times. The V call is TRBV2, the J call TRBJ1-2; TRBD1 matches 7 bases. This CDR3 comprises 16 residues. The junction had 5 bases not matched to a gene; V was cut back by 1 base and J by 0 bases. Germline V gives CDR1 SNHLY, CDR2 FYNNEI. The CDR3 DNA reads TGTGCCAGCAGTGAAGAGGGGGCGGTTACTAACTATGGCTACACCTTC. It is translated as CASSEEGAVTNYGYTF.

This chain joins TRBV19 and TRBJ1-1; D gene unclear. Trimming cost V 8 bases and J 1 base, with 5 bases left between them. Germline CDR1 LNHDA, CDR2 SQIVND (reference sequence). This CDR3 has 11 residues. The DNA of the CDR3 is TGTGCCAGTTGGGGGAACACTGAAGCTTTCTTT. Its protein product is CASWGNTEAFF.

In its sample, this clonotype was seen many times. This chain joins TRBV4-1 and TRBJ2-1, with 10 bases lining up with TRBD2. The CDR3 sequence is 15 residues long. CDR1 MGHRA and CDR2 YSYEKL come from the germline V gene. The V segment lost 4 bases and the J segment 8 bases; nucleotides outside the gene matches: 8. The DNA for the CDR3 is TGCGCCAGCAGCCCCGAGCGGGGGGGCCTCTATGAGCAGTTCTTC. Encoded protein: CASSPERGGLYEQFF.

This clonotype was found a few times. The V gene is TRBV4-1, the J gene TRBJ2-1; 7 nucleotides align to TRBD1. V lost 1 base, J lost 1 base, and 7 bases stayed unmatched. CDR1 is MGHRA and CDR2 is YSYEKL in the germline V gene. The CDR3 sequence is 17 residues long. The CDR3 region is CASSQVTGARSYNEQFF. The CDR3 nucleotides read TGCGCCAGCAGCCAAGTCACAGGGGCCAGATCCTACAATGAGCAGTTCTTC.

There are many counts of this clonotype. One junction end does not reproduce the germline sequence, and a read error may be involved. The rearrangement uses TRBV5-1 and TRBJ2-1; D tentatively reads TRBD1 or TRBD2 (5 bases each). CDR3 length: 13 amino acids. Per germline, CDR1 SGHRS and CDR2 YFSETQ. The CDR3 DNA reads TGCGCCAGCAGCGGGGACCCTTTCTCAATACCGGTCTTC. Its translation: CASSGDPFSIPVF.

The chain employs TRBV5-6 and TRBJ2-3, with D perhaps being TRBD1 or TRBD2 (5 bases each). Trimming took 4 bases from V and 9 from J, leaving 15 bases between them. The CDR3 sequence is 13 residues long. Germline V lookup: CDR1 SGHDT, CDR2 YYEEEE. CDR3: CASSTGPLETQYF. The CDR3 DNA follows: TGTGCCAGCAGCACGGGGCCACTTGAAACGCAGTATTTT.

Here the CDR3 reads CASKLTGARTGANVLTF. The CDR3 DNA reads as TGTGCCAGCAAATTGACAGGGGCTCGGACTGGGGCCAACGTCCTGACTTTC. V and J are TRBV6-6 and TRBJ2-6, with TRBD1 identical over 8 bases. The V and J ends lost 7 bases and 2 bases, in that order; junction bases with no gene match: 10. CDR1 MNHNY and CDR2 SVGAGI come from the germline V gene (reference sequence). This CDR3 spans 17 amino acids.

This clonotype was observed at least ten times. This rearrangement joins TRBV9 to TRBJ2-1, with D maybe TRBD1 (6 bases). Trimming left V 2 bases short and J 10 bases short, with 19 bases between. The CDR3 totals 15 residues. Germline V gene lookup returns CDR1 SGDLS and CDR2 YYNGEE. The CDR3 coding sequence is TGTGCCAGCAGCGTTCAGGGGTCCGATGGGATCGAGCAGTTCTTC. This sequence encodes CASSVQGSDGIEQFF.

This clonotype has a handful of counts. This sequence joins TRBV7-2 and TRBJ1-2; no clear D. This CDR3 region has 14 residues. In germline, CDR1 is SGHTA, CDR2 FQGNSA. Trimming took 4 bases from V and 8 from J, leaving 17 bases between them. The CDR3 DNA reads TGTGCCAGCAGCTCCGACGTCCCCCTAAGGGGCTACACCTTC. It translates to CASSSDVPLRGYTF.